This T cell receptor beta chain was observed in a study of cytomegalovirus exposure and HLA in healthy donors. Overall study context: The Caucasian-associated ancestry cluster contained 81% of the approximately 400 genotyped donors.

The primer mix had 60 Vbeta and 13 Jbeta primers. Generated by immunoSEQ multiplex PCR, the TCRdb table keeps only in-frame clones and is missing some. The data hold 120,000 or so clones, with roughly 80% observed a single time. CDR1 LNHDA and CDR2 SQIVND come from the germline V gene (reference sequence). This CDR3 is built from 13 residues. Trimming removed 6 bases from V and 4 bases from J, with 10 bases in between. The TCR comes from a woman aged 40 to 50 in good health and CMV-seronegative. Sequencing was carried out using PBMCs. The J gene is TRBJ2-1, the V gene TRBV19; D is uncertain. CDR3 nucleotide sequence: TGTGCCAGTAGGACATATCTATACAATGAGCAGTTCTTC. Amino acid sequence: CASRTYLYNEQFF. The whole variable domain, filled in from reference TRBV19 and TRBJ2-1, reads DGGITQSPKYLFRKEGQNVTLSCEQNLNHDAMYWYRQDPGQGLRLIYYSQIVNDFQKGDIAEGYSVSREKKESFPLTVTSAQKNPTAFYLCASRTYLYNEQFFGPGTRLTVL.